A single sample is the source of the 7 T cell receptor beta chains below, sequenced in a study of blood T cell repertoires in COVID-19. Produced via immunoSEQ multiplex PCR; TCRdb's table is partial and in-frame only. The sample holds about 170,000 clones, roughly 91% seen once. The sample taken for sequencing was peripheral blood. The receptor set was obtained from a woman aged 50 to 65 with acute or convalescent COVID-19.

CDR3 nucleotide sequence: TGTGCCAGTAATGCGGTCCTCGGGGAGCTGTTTTTT. Amino acids: CASNAVLGELFF. The chain employs TRBV19 and TRBJ2-2; D uncertain. Germline-derived CDR1 and CDR2 are LNHDA and SQIVND (reference sequence). V dropped 7 bases and J dropped 7 bases, with 10 bases sitting between them. This CDR3 is built from 12 residues.

About this clone itself: This specimen includes other DNA sequences encoding the same CDR3. The V and J genes are TRBV19 and TRBJ1-5; perhaps TRBD1 as D (5 bases). V lost 3 bases and J 4 bases, leaving 7 bases between the germline ends. Germline V lookup: CDR1 LNHDA, CDR2 SQIVND (reference sequence). This CDR3 has 13 amino acids. CDR3 protein: CASSISGNQPQHF. Written as DNA, the CDR3 is TGTGCCAGTAGTATCTCAGGGAATCAGCCCCAGCATTTT.

The V gene is TRBV11-3, the J gene TRBJ2-1, with 9 nucleotides matching TRBD2. The CDR3 covers 15 residues. Germline V CDR1 and CDR2: SGHNT, YENEEA. Trimming removed 1 base from V and 8 bases from J; junction bases left unmatched: 6. This chain's CDR3 is CASSLVAGAGDEQFF. DNA of the CDR3: TGTGCCAGCAGCTTAGTAGCGGGGGCCGGAGATGAGCAGTTCTTC.

The chain has TRBV9 and TRBJ1-2; TRBD1 aligns across 7 bases. V lost 2 bases, J lost 6 bases, and 10 bases stayed unmatched. CDR1 and CDR2 from the germline V gene are SGDLS and YYNGEE. CDR3 size: 15 residues. The CDR3 nucleotides read TGTGCCAGCAGCGTCGACGACAGGGCCGCGAATGGCTACACCTTC. This sequence encodes CASSVDDRAANGYTF.

This chain joins TRBV27 and TRBJ1-1; a weak D match, TRBD1 (5 bases). CDR1 and CDR2 (germline): MNHEY, SMNVEV (reference sequence). The germline V and J ends were trimmed by 3 bases and 0 bases, with 8 bases remaining between them. The CDR3 covers 14 residues. As DNA, the CDR3 is TGTGCCAGCAGTTTTCAAGGGGTGAACACTGAAGCTTTCTTT. This translates into CASSFQGVNTEAFF.

In its sample, this clone was seen once. The gene calls are TRBV27 and TRBJ2-7; perhaps TRBD1 as D (6 bases). The CDR3 runs to 13 residues. V was cut by 3 bases and J by 2 bases, with 8 bases left in between. CDR1 is MNHEY, CDR2 SMNVEV, per germline (reference sequence). This CDR3 reads CASSLGQTYEQYF. The CDR3 region has the DNA TGTGCCAGCAGTTTGGGACAAACCTACGAGCAGTACTTC.

This sequence joins TRBV19 and TRBJ1-2, with 7 bases matching TRBD1. Germline lookup yields CDR1 LNHDA and CDR2 SQIVND (reference sequence). This CDR3 has 12 residues. V dropped 8 bases and J dropped 4; count of bases not matched to a gene: 4. For the CDR3, the DNA is TGTGCCAGTGGACAGGCGGTCTATGGCTACACCTTC. It specifies CASGQAVYGYTF. Full variable domain (rest looked up from reference TRBV19 and TRBJ1-2): DGGITQSPKYLFRKEGQNVTLSCEQNLNHDAMYWYRQDPGQGLRLIYYSQIVNDFQKGDIAEGYSVSREKKESFPLTVTSAQKNPTAFYLCASGQAVYGYTFGSGTRLTVV.